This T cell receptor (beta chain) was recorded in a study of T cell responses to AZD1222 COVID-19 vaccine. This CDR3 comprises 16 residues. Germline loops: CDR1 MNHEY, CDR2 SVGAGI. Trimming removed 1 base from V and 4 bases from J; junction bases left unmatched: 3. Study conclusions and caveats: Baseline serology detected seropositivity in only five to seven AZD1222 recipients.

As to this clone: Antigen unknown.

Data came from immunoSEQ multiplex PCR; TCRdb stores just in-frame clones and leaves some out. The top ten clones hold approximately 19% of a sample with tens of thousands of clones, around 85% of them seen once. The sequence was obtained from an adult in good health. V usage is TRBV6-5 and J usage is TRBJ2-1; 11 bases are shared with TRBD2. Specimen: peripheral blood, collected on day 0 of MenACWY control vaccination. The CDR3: CASSYYTSGSYNEQFF. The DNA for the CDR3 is TGTGCCAGCAGTTACTATACTAGCGGGAGTTACAATGAGCAGTTCTTC.